These 15 T cell receptor beta chains share one sample of origin, sequenced in a study of control samples from healthy donors and cancer patients. TCRdb keeps only in-frame clones here, not all; method: immunoSEQ multiplex PCR. Among some 150,000 clones listed, 91% were seen once. Material for sequencing was blood. Receptors were obtained from a man aged 25 to 45 in good health.

The CDR3 loop reads CSVETGGRGYTF. The CDR3 nucleotides are TGCAGCGTTGAGACAGGGGGCAGGGGCTACACCTTC. The chain carries TRBV29-1 and TRBJ1-2; 10 nucleotides match TRBD1. CDR1 is SQVTM and CDR2 is ANQGSEA in the germline V gene. Trimming removed 3 bases from V and 8 bases from J; junction bases left unmatched: 3. CDR3 length: 12 residues.

The chain has TRBV27 and TRBJ1-6; no firm D call. Germline CDR1 reads MNHEY; CDR2 reads SMNVEV (reference sequence). The CDR3 covers 12 residues. The V end was cut by 6 bases, the J end by 10 bases, with 10 bases between. The CDR3 loop reads CASSPQGSPLHF. The CDR3 DNA is TGTGCCAGCAGCCCACAAGGGTCACCCCTCCACTTT.

The rearrangement links TRBV29-1 to TRBJ2-6; D gene ambiguous. Germline assignment: CDR1 SQVTM and CDR2 ANQGSEA. Trimming cost V 7 bases and J 2 bases, with 12 bases left between them. This CDR3 has 14 amino acids. CDR3 protein: CSAPSDPGANVLTF. As DNA, the CDR3 is TGCAGCGCACCTTCGGACCCTGGGGCCAACGTCCTGACTTTC.

The V and J genes are TRBV5-1 and TRBJ1-1; 8 bases line up with TRBD1. The V segment lost 4 bases and the J segment 6 bases; nucleotides outside the gene matches: 8. This CDR3 has 14 residues. Germline V lookup: CDR1 SGHRS, CDR2 YFSETQ. DNA of the CDR3: TGCGCCAGCAGCGCGGGACAGGATCGGGCTGAAGCTTTCTTT. Translation: CASSAGQDRAEAFF. Variable domain in full (rest from reference TRBV5-1 and TRBJ1-1): KAGVTQTPRYLIKTRGQQVTLSCSPISGHRSVSWYQQTPGQGLQFLFEYFSETQRNKGNFPGRFSGRQFSNSRSEMNVSTLELGDSALYLCASSAGQDRAEAFFGQGTRLTVV.

V gene TRBV28 combines with J gene TRBJ1-1; D is unclear. Per the germline V gene, CDR1 is MDHEN and CDR2 is SYDVKM. The CDR3 is 13 amino acids. V lost 6 bases and J lost 2, with 10 bases in between. CDR3 bases: TGTGCCAGCAGCCCCGGCAGAAACACTGAAGCTTTCTTT. Protein product: CASSPGRNTEAFF.

This clone appeared a single time. This chain joins TRBV3-1 (or the pseudogene TRBV3-2) and TRBJ1-2; D not resolved. The CDR3 has 12 amino acids. Germline-derived CDR1 and CDR2 are LGHDT and YNNKEL (reference sequence). Trimming left V 2 bases short and J 6 bases short, with 7 bases between. CDR3 residues: CASSQSGDGYTF. The CDR3 DNA reads TGTGCCAGCAGCCAATCCGGGGATGGCTACACCTTC.

The chain combines TRBV6-5 with TRBJ1-5; 7 bases line up with TRBD1. The V segment lost 2 bases and the J segment 2 bases; nucleotides outside the gene matches: 6. Germline V CDR1 and CDR2: MNHEY, SVGAGI. CDR3 length: 16 amino acids. The CDR3 region is CASSYPGTVRNQPQHF. The CDR3 nucleotides read TGTGCCAGCAGTTACCCCGGGACAGTTCGCAATCAGCCCCAGCATTTT.

This chain uses TRBV12-3 or TRBV12-4 with TRBJ1-4; possibly TRBD1 for D (6 bases). The length of the CDR3 is 13 residues. V was cut by 11 bases and J by 7 bases, with 17 bases left in between. CDR3 in DNA: TGTGCCGGAAGGTGGACAGCTATTGAAAAACTGTTTTTT. This translates into CAGRWTAIEKLFF.

The chain links TRBV9 to TRBJ2-7, with 8 bases that match TRBD2. V lost 4 bases to trimming and J lost 2 bases; unmatched junction nucleotides: 5. Germline V gives CDR1 SGDLS, CDR2 YYNGEE. The CDR3 is 14 residues long. CDR3 nucleotide sequence: TGTGCCAGCAGCCAGGGACTAGGAGCCTACGAGCAGTACTTC. The encoded protein is CASSQGLGAYEQYF.

This chain joins TRBV19 and TRBJ1-1, with TRBD1 matching 9 bases. Per the germline V gene, CDR1 is LNHDA and CDR2 is SQIVND (reference sequence). V lost 3 bases to trimming and J lost 11 bases; unmatched junction nucleotides: 7. The CDR3 loop spans 13 amino acids. As DNA, the CDR3 is TGTGCCAGTAGTATTGACAGGGGGATGTTTGCTTTCTTT. Translation: CASSIDRGMFAFF.

This chain joins TRBV11-3 and TRBJ1-1, with a weak D call TRBD1 (5 bases). V lost 4 bases to trimming and J lost 1 base, with 10 bases between them. The CDR3 is made up of 14 amino acids. Germline CDR1 and CDR2: SGHNT and YENEEA. The CDR3 nucleotides are TGTGCCAGCAGCTCCCGGGGGACGAACACTGAAGCTTTCTTT. Protein product: CASSSRGTNTEAFF.

The rearrangement links TRBV6-5 to TRBJ2-2; 8 positions agree with TRBD2. V was pared by 2 bases and J by 1 base, with 0 bases of the junction left unmatched. The germline CDR1 and CDR2 sequences are MNHEY and SVGAGI. The CDR3 is 15 residues long. The CDR3 region has the DNA TGTGCCAGCAGTTACCTAGCGGGGAACACCGGGGAGCTGTTTTTT. It is translated as CASSYLAGNTGELFF.

This rearrangement joins TRBV20-1 to TRBJ2-7, with a weak D call TRBD1 (6 bases). The ends were cut back, 6 bases at V and 2 bases at J, with 8 bases in the middle. This CDR3 region has 11 residues. Germline V gene lookup returns CDR1 DFQATT and CDR2 SNEGSKA (reference sequence). CDR3 amino acids: CSARDTYEQYF. CDR3 DNA sequence: TGCAGTGCGAGGGACACCTACGAGCAGTACTTC.

The V and J genes are TRBV28 and TRBJ2-1; the match to TRBD2 covers 15 bases. The CDR3 loop spans 16 amino acids. J was trimmed by 4 bases and V by 6 bases; bases with no gene match: 4. Germline CDR1 reads MDHEN; CDR2 reads SYDVKM. The CDR3 region has the DNA TGTGCCAGCAGAACCGGACTAGCGGGGGGGTACAATGAGCAGTTCTTC. Its translation: CASRTGLAGGYNEQFF.

The gene calls are TRBV10-2 and TRBJ1-2, with unresolved D. The CDR3 length is 14 residues. Between the trimmed V and J ends, which lost 3 bases and 4 bases, there was a span of 12 bases. Germline V gives CDR1 WSHSY, CDR2 SAAADI. The CDR3 region is CASSDLSESYGYTF. The CDR3 nucleotides read TGCGCCAGCAGTGATTTGTCAGAGAGCTATGGCTACACCTTC.